These 20 T cell receptor beta chains were sequenced from one sample in a study of PD-1 blockade in classical Hodgkin lymphoma. Exposure to brentuximab vedotin varied, and each patient had relapsed following autologous stem cell transplantation. Profiled with immunoSEQ multiplex PCR; TCRdb holds only in-frame clones, not every one. The data show about 72,000 clones, under 95% seen once. The sample here was peripheral blood mononuclear cells (PBMCs), taken at baseline. The source is a human donor with classical Hodgkin lymphoma.

This chain links TRBV29-1 with TRBJ2-7; possible D gene TRBD2, 5 bases. The CDR3 consists of 14 residues. V lost 6 bases and J 6 bases, leaving 21 bases between the germline ends. Looked up from germline, CDR1 is SQVTM and CDR2 is ANQGSEA. Here the CDR3 DNA reads TGCAGCGTCCGGACCCCATGGACTCCGTCCGAGCAGTACTTC. Encoded protein: CSVRTPWTPSEQYF.

The chain employs TRBV4-1 and TRBJ2-3; possible D gene TRBD2, 5 bases. Trimming took off 6 bases at V and 2 bases at J, with 9 bases between the two ends. Germline values: CDR1 MGHRA, CDR2 YSYEKL. The CDR3 totals 13 residues. Written as DNA, the CDR3 is TGCGCCAGCAGGCTAGCTAACACAGATACGCAGTATTTT. Amino acid sequence: CASRLANTDTQYF.

The chain carries TRBV6-5 and TRBJ1-1; possibly TRBD1 for D (5 bases). Germline loops: CDR1 MNHEY, CDR2 SVGAGI. V was pared by 6 bases and J by 3 bases, with 11 bases between. This CDR3 contains 13 residues. The CDR3 reads CASRDSGDTEAFF. In nucleotides, the CDR3 is TGTGCCAGCAGAGACAGCGGGGACACTGAAGCTTTCTTT.

Only one count was recorded for this clone. The V and J genes are TRBV5-1 and TRBJ1-3; D uncertain. Per the germline V gene, CDR1 is SGHRS and CDR2 is YFSETQ. The CDR3 covers 16 residues. Deletions cut 0 bases from V and 2 bases from J, with 12 bases between. The CDR3 sequence is CASSLDTGIAGNTIYF. In nucleotides, the CDR3 is TGCGCCAGCAGCTTGGATACGGGAATCGCTGGAAACACCATATATTTT. Supplemented by reference TRBV5-1 and TRBJ1-3, the full variable domain reads KAGVTQTPRYLIKTRGQQVTLSCSPISGHRSVSWYQQTPGQGLQFLFEYFSETQRNKGNFPGRFSGRQFSNSRSEMNVSTLELGDSALYLCASSLDTGIAGNTIYFGEGSWLTVV.

The rearrangement joins TRBV7-8 to TRBJ2-3, with TRBD2 matching over 13 bases. Germline V gene lookup returns CDR1 SGHVS and CDR2 FQNEAQ. The length of the CDR3 is 18 residues. The junction had 7 bases not matched to a gene; V was cut back by 3 bases and J by 1 base. The CDR3 spells CASSFAWTSGSGTDTQYF. The CDR3 nucleotides read TGTGCCAGCAGCTTTGCCTGGACTAGCGGGAGCGGCACAGATACGCAGTATTTT.

CDR3 DNA: TGTGCCAGCAGCTTAGATAGTTTGGACATTCAGTACTTC. Encoded protein: CASSLDSLDIQYF. The chain has TRBV7-9 and TRBJ2-4; D unresolved. Germline values: CDR1 SEHNR, CDR2 FQNEAQ (reference sequence). The length of the CDR3 is 13 residues. The V gene lost 1 base and the J gene lost 8 bases, with 9 bases spanning the gap.

V gene TRBV5-4 combines with J gene TRBJ2-7; 8 positions match TRBD2. Germline CDR1 SGHNT, CDR2 YYREEE (reference sequence). Unmatched junction bases numbered 5, after V lost 0 bases and J lost 0 bases. CDR3 size: 16 residues. CDR3 loop: CASSLGALADSYEQYF. In nucleotides, the CDR3 is TGTGCCAGCAGCTTGGGGGCACTAGCGGACTCCTACGAGCAGTACTTC. The full variable domain, in which reference TRBV5-4 and TRBJ2-7 provide the parts outside the CDR3, is ETGVTQSPTHLIKTRGQQVTLRCSSQSGHNTVSWYQQALGQGPQFIFQYYREEENGRGNFPPRFSGLQFPNYSSELNVNALELDDSALYLCASSLGALADSYEQYFGPGTRLTVT.

The chain uses TRBV19 and TRBJ2-5; the D gene is possibly TRBD2 (7 bases). The germline gives CDR1 LNHDA, CDR2 SQIVND (reference sequence). The V end was cut by 10 bases, the J end by 2 bases, with 14 bases between. This CDR3 spans 13 amino acids. CDR3 DNA: TGTGCCACCTCGGAGGGGGGGCAAGAGACCCAGTACTTC. Encoded protein: CATSEGGQETQYF.

This clone has only one observation. This chain links TRBV7-2 with TRBJ1-1, with 10 bases that match TRBD1. The CDR3 is made up of 16 amino acids. V trimming: 0 bases; J trimming: 5 bases; junction bases outside the gene matches: 6. Germline V lookup: CDR1 SGHTA, CDR2 FQGNSA. In nucleotides, the CDR3 is TGTGCCAGCAGCTTAGCCGGGACAGGGGAACGGACTGAAGCTTTCTTT. Protein: CASSLAGTGERTEAFF.

This rearrangement joins TRBV5-6 to TRBJ2-2; 12 nucleotides align to TRBD2. The CDR3 extends over 17 amino acids. Germline V gives CDR1 SGHDT, CDR2 YYEEEE. V gave up 1 base and J gave up 6 bases; unmatched junction bases: 7. CDR3 nucleotide sequence: TGTGCCAGCAGCTTGTTAGGACTAGCGGGATTATCCGGGGAGCTGTTTTTT. This encodes CASSLLGLAGLSGELFF.

This chain joins TRBV7-7 and TRBJ2-7, with 7 nucleotides matching TRBD1. The CDR3 runs 15 residues. Looked up from germline, CDR1 is SSHAT and CDR2 is FNYEAQ (reference sequence). With V trimmed by 1 base and J by 2 bases, 5 bases remained unmatched. The CDR3 DNA reads TGTGCCAGCAGCTTAGGGGCAGGGGGAACCTACGAGCAGTACTTC. Translated: CASSLGAGGTYEQYF.

The chain combines TRBV7-2 with TRBJ2-7; 7 nucleotides line up with TRBD1. With V trimmed by 2 bases and J by 3 bases, 1 base remained unmatched. From germline, CDR1 is SGHTA and CDR2 FQGNSA. This CDR3 contains 13 residues. Here the CDR3 reads CASSLNRGYEQYF. The CDR3 DNA follows: TGTGCCAGCAGCTTAAACAGGGGCTACGAGCAGTACTTC.

J is TRBJ2-1 and V is TRBV2; TRBD2 might be the D (6 bases). V lost 2 bases to trimming and J lost 3 bases, with 11 bases between them. CDR1 is SNHLY and CDR2 is FYNNEI in the germline V gene. The CDR3 consists of 15 residues. The CDR3 spells CASSELAGLYNEQFF. The CDR3 bases are TGTGCCAGCAGTGAACTGGCGGGGCTCTACAATGAGCAGTTCTTC.

The CDR3: CASSPFLVTGSNQPQHF. CDR3 nucleotide sequence: TGTGCCAGCAGCCCCTTCTTAGTTACAGGCAGCAATCAGCCCCAGCATTTT. V gene TRBV7-3 combines with J gene TRBJ1-5; the D gene is possibly TRBD1 (5 bases). Trimming took off 5 bases at V and 1 base at J, with 18 bases between the two ends. The germline V gene encodes CDR1 SGHTA and CDR2 FQGTGA. The CDR3 spans 17 residues. Combining the CDR3 with reference TRBV7-3 and TRBJ1-5 gives the whole variable domain GAGVSQTPSNKVTEKGKYVELRCDPISGHTALYWYRQSLGQGPEFLIYFQGTGAADDSGLPNDRFFAVRPEGSVSTLKIQRTERGDSAVYLCASSPFLVTGSNQPQHFGDGTRLSIL.

This chain connects TRBV7-6 to TRBJ2-1; D gene unclear. Trimming shortened V by 4 bases and J by 3 bases, and 16 bases separated the two germline ends. The V gene's germline CDR1 is SGHVS and CDR2 FNYEAQ. The CDR3 covers 16 residues. Here the CDR3 DNA reads TGTGCCAGCAGCTCCCTTTGGAGCAAAATCTACAATGAGCAGTTCTTC. It codes for CASSSLWSKIYNEQFF.

This rearrangement joins TRBV15 to TRBJ1-5; 9 bases align to TRBD1. The CDR3 length is 15 residues. The trim removed 3 bases at V and 6 bases at J, leaving 6 bases unmatched. Germline V gives CDR1 LNHNV, CDR2 YYDKDF (reference sequence). In nucleotides, the CDR3 is TGTGCCACCAGCAGGGACAGGGGCGGGGGTCAGCCCCAGCATTTT. Its protein is CATSRDRGGGQPQHF.

V gene TRBV1 combines with J gene TRBJ2-5. TRBV1 represents a pseudogene. The CDR3 runs 13 residues. In nucleotides, the CDR3 is TGCACCAGCAGCCAAACAGGGAGGGAGACCCAGTACTTC. Protein product: CTSSQTGRETQYF.

The DNA of the CDR3 is TGTGCCACCAGCAGAAGGCTCAATCAGCCCCAGCATTTT. Its protein is CATSRRLNQPQHF. The V call is TRBV15, the J call TRBJ1-5; D remains ambiguous. The V end lost 2 bases, the J end lost 3 bases, and 5 bases lay between the germline ends. Germline-derived CDR1 and CDR2 are LNHNV and YYDKDF (reference sequence). The CDR3 runs to 13 residues.

This chain connects TRBV9 to TRBJ2-2; D ambiguous. The CDR3 length is 13 residues. Germline V gene sequence: CDR1 SGDLS, CDR2 YYNGEE. Trimming left V 4 bases short and J 2 bases short, with 6 bases between. The CDR3 region has the DNA TGTGCCAGCAGCCCTACCAACACCGGGGAGCTGTTTTTT. It yields the protein CASSPTNTGELFF.

The rearrangement uses TRBV11-2 and TRBJ2-5, with TRBD2 matching 9 bases. Unmatched junction bases numbered 9, after V lost 3 bases and J lost 4 bases. The CDR3 contains 16 residues. Per the germline V gene, CDR1 is SGHAT and CDR2 is FQNNGV. The CDR3 DNA sequence: TGTGCCAGCAGCTTCTTGGTAGCGGGAGTTAGAGAGACCCAGTACTTC. It codes for CASSFLVAGVRETQYF. Supplemented by reference TRBV11-2 and TRBJ2-5, the full variable domain reads EAGVAQSPRYKIIEKRQSVAFWCNPISGHATLYWYQQILGQGPKLLIQFQNNGVVDDSQLPKDRFSAERLKGVDSTLKIQPAKLEDSAVYLCASSFLVAGVRETQYFGPGTRLLVL.